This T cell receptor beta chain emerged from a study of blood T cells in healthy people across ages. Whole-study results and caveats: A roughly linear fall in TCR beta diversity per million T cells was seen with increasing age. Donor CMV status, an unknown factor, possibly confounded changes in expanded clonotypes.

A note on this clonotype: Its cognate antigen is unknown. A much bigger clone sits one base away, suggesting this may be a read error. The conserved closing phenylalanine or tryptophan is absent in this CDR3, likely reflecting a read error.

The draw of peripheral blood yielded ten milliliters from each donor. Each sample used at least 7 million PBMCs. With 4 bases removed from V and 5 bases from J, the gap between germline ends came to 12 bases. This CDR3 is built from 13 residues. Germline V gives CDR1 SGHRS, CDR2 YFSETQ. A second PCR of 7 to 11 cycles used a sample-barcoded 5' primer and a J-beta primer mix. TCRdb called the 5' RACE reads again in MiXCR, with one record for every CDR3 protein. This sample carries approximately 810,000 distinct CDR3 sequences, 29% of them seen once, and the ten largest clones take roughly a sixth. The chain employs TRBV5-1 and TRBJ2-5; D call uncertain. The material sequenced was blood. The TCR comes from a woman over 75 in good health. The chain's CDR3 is CASSQTIRETQYC. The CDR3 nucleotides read TGCGCCAGCAGCCAGACGATTCGGGAGACCCAGTACTGC.